The source of this T cell receptor (beta chain) is a study of T cell responses to AZD1222 COVID-19 vaccine. Overall study results and limits: The sample set comprised mostly white British donors with more females, and clonal diversity was possibly underestimated. Spike-specific TCR breadth and depth both grew after two AZD1222 doses. Nearly half of spike-specific TCRs reportedly target unmutated variant regions.

Clones were read by immunoSEQ multiplex PCR, and TCRdb kept only the in-frame ones, dropping some. The sample contains 150,000 to 200,000 clones, around 90% of which appear only once. With regard to this clone: Antigen unknown.

Deletions cut 0 bases from V and 8 bases from J, with 13 bases between. Germline V CDR1 and CDR2: MNHEY, SVGEGT. This CDR3 region has 14 residues. The sequences come from peripheral blood, collected 28 days after the second dose of the MenACWY control vaccine. The clonotype originates from an adult who received the MenACWY meningococcal vaccine as a control. The chain carries TRBV6-2 or TRBV6-3 and TRBJ1-2; maybe TRBD1 (5 bases). The CDR3 is CASSYSGFRDGYTF. The CDR3 coding sequence is TGTGCCAGCAGTTACTCGGGGTTCCGGGACGGCTACACCTTC.